The sequence of this TCR beta chain was determined in a study of blood T cell repertoires in COVID-19. Looking at the study overall: Spain, Italy and the United States supplied samples that represented acute and convalescent COVID-19. From T cells, B-cell-depleted T cells, or PBMCs came the material, which was cDNA or gDNA.

The authors' processing: For nucleated cells, counts were estimated from reference gene primer amplification. Sequenced by immunoSEQ multiplex PCR; TCRdb stores in-frame clones only, minus some. The V and J calls and the clone size are those of that table, but D and trimming were determined from the DNA. In the table there are 70,000 to 95,000 clones, 90% to 95% of which are singletons. The table lists this clone with a count of one. The sequencing sample was made of peripheral blood. The TCR originated in a human donor with active COVID-19. The donor label of this sample is uncertain.

The CDR3 sequence: CASSLKGTGGDTQYF. The DNA of the CDR3 is TGTGCCAGCAGCCTCAAAGGGACTGGTGGAGATACGCAGTATTTT. V gene TRBV2 combines with J gene TRBJ2-3; D possibly corresponds to TRBD2 (6 bases). The length of the CDR3 is 15 residues. Trimming stripped 6 bases from V and 5 bases from J, with 18 bases between. Germline V CDR1 and CDR2: SNHLY, FYNNEI.